The subject of this entry is one T cell receptor beta chain. The germline gives CDR1 SGHTA, CDR2 FQGNSA. Trimming cost V 3 bases and J 6 bases; bases outside gene matches: 11. The CDR3 extends over 17 amino acids. With constant-segment primers, 5'RACE yielded cDNA libraries of TCR alpha and TCR beta that carried sample barcodes and UMIs. TCRdb independently ran MiXCR on the 5' RACE reads; one entry per CDR3 protein. The top ten clones hold approximately 12% of a sample with roughly 550,000 distinct CDR3 sequences, around 21% of them seen once. These data are taken from a study of T-cell memory formation after mild COVID-19.

The chain uses TRBV7-2 and TRBJ2-3; 11 nucleotides line up with TRBD1. The sample was PBMCs or a T cell subset sorted from them (not recorded which). This sequence was found in an adult woman who had mild COVID-19 (a few samples of this study predate the infection). Cell type and time point are not known. The CDR3, as DNA: TGTGCCAGCAGCTTTTATAGGACAGGGGGCGCGTCGGATACGCAGTATTTT. As protein: CASSFYRTGGASDTQYF.